One and the same sample provided the 21 T cell receptor beta chains below, sequenced in a study of blood T cell repertoires in COVID-19. Generated by immunoSEQ multiplex PCR, the TCRdb table keeps only in-frame clones and is missing some. The sample lists tens of thousands of clones, roughly 87% seen once, with about 12% in the top ten. The sample taken for sequencing was peripheral blood. Every receptor here comes from an elderly man with acute or convalescent COVID-19.

The chain recombines TRBV10-2 with TRBJ2-7, with D perhaps matching TRBD1 (6 bases). The CDR3 consists of 13 residues. The germline V gene encodes CDR1 WSHSY and CDR2 SAAADI. Trimming took 10 bases from V and 0 from J, leaving 13 bases between them. CDR3 loop: CATRDTTSYEQYF. DNA for the CDR3: TGCGCCACCCGGGACACCACCTCCTACGAGCAGTACTTC.

This clone was found a few times. This chain links TRBV2 with TRBJ1-2; D may be TRBD1 (6 bases). The CDR3 runs 13 residues. Germline V gene data show CDR1 as SNHLY and CDR2 as FYNNEI. V lost 6 bases, J lost 5 bases, and 13 bases lay in between. The DNA for the CDR3 is TGTGCCAGCAGGAAACAGGGATTTTATGGCTACACCTTC. The encoded protein is CASRKQGFYGYTF.

The chain carries TRBV6-5 and TRBJ1-1; a possible D gene is TRBD1 (6 bases). The germline V gene encodes CDR1 MNHEY and CDR2 SVGAGI. The V end lost 5 bases, the J end lost 6 bases, and 10 bases lay between the germline ends. The CDR3 contains 12 residues. CDR3: CASSPGAAEAFF. CDR3 nucleotides: TGTGCCAGCAGTCCAGGGGCGGCTGAAGCTTTCTTT.

J is TRBJ1-2 and V is TRBV6-5; the D is unclear. V lost 6 bases, J lost 4 bases, and 9 bases lay in between. Germline CDR1 and CDR2: MNHEY and SVGAGI. The CDR3 is 12 amino acids. CDR3 coding DNA: TGTGCCAGCAGATCCGGGAGCTATGGCTACACCTTC. Translating gives CASRSGSYGYTF.

This clone was detected once. This rearrangement joins TRBV19 to TRBJ2-2; 9 bases match TRBD2. CDR3 length: 16 residues. Trimming took 3 bases from V and 2 from J; bases not matched to a gene: 4. Germline-derived CDR1 and CDR2 are LNHDA and SQIVND (reference sequence). CDR3 region: CASSIQLAGNTGELFF. The CDR3, as DNA: TGTGCCAGTAGTATTCAGCTAGCGGGAAACACCGGGGAGCTGTTTTTT.

There are a few counts of this clone. The rearrangement uses TRBV11-1 and TRBJ1-1, with D unclear. The CDR3 loop spans 14 amino acids. The V gene lost 5 bases and the J gene lost 7 bases, with 17 bases spanning the gap. Germline V gives CDR1 SGHAT, CDR2 FQDESV (reference sequence). The CDR3 coding sequence is TGTGCCAGCAGCCCCCGCAACTCGGGGAGTGAAGCTTTCTTT. It encodes CASSPRNSGSEAFF.

The genes are TRBV7-3 and TRBJ1-1; 9 bases align to TRBD1. Losses at the gene ends were 6 bases for V and 1 base for J; bases not matched to a gene: 3. CDR3 size: 14 residues. Germline values: CDR1 SGHTA, CDR2 FQGTGA. CDR3 DNA sequence: TGTGCCAGCAGTCGGACAGGGGCGAACACTGAAGCTTTCTTT. This codes for CASSRTGANTEAFF. The variable domain in full, completed from reference TRBV7-3 and TRBJ1-1, reads GAGVSQTPSNKVTEKGKYVELRCDPISGHTALYWYRQSLGQGPEFLIYFQGTGAADDSGLPNDRFFAVRPEGSVSTLKIQRTERGDSAVYLCASSRTGANTEAFFGQGTRLTVV.

This chain joins TRBV12-3 or TRBV12-4 and TRBJ2-7; 8 bases agree with TRBD2. V shed 5 bases, J shed 4 bases, and the junction held 4 bases outside the gene matches. This CDR3 contains 13 residues. CDR3 coding DNA: TGTGCCAGCAGTCCGGGACTAGAATACGAGCAGTACTTC. Translated, it gives CASSPGLEYEQYF.

The chain joins TRBV10-3 to TRBJ2-7; D is unresolved. Looked up from germline, CDR1 is ENHRY and CDR2 is SYGVKD. The CDR3 totals 12 residues. Trimming shortened V by 2 bases and J by 5 bases, and 7 bases separated the two germline ends. The CDR3 nucleotides are TGTGCCATCAGTGAGAAGAGTAACGAGCAGTACTTC. This translates into CAISEKSNEQYF.

This clone has just one count. The chain has TRBV6-5 and TRBJ1-2, with D perhaps matching TRBD1 (6 bases). The CDR3 has 14 amino acids. Between the trimmed V and J ends, which lost 7 bases and 4 bases, there was a span of 16 bases. Looked up from germline, CDR1 is MNHEY and CDR2 is SVGAGI. For the CDR3, the DNA is TGTGCCAGCACCAAGGACAGCCCTCCCTATGGCTACACCTTC. Translating it yields CASTKDSPPYGYTF.

The V call is TRBV25-1, the J call TRBJ1-6; no definite D call. The CDR3 has 14 amino acids. In germline, CDR1 is MGHDK, CDR2 SYGVNS. V shed 3 bases and J shed 0 bases, with 3 bases lying between them. The CDR3 loop reads CASSDYSYNSPLHF. CDR3 in DNA: TGTGCCAGCAGTGATTACTCCTATAATTCACCCCTCCACTTT.

This clone was seen just once. The chain has TRBV14 and TRBJ2-3; 10 bases line up with TRBD2. The germline gives CDR1 SGHDN, CDR2 FVKESK. The CDR3 loop spans 17 amino acids. The trim removed 4 bases at V and 0 bases at J, leaving 7 bases unmatched. The CDR3 here is CASSPLAGGSSTDTQYF. CDR3 sequence (DNA): TGTGCCAGCAGCCCTTTAGCGGGGGGCAGTAGCACAGATACGCAGTATTTT.

The chain carries TRBV10-1 and TRBJ2-1; D not certain. The germline CDR1 and CDR2 sequences are WNHNN and SYGVQD (reference sequence). The V end was cut by 5 bases, the J end by 1 base, with 6 bases between. The CDR3 extends over 13 amino acids. The CDR3: CASSSGSYNEQFF. The CDR3, as DNA: TGCGCCAGCAGTTCAGGATCCTACAATGAGCAGTTCTTC.

The chain joins TRBV19 to TRBJ1-2; weak D call: TRBD1 (5 bases). The CDR3 sequence is 14 residues long. Trimming left V 5 bases short and J 4 bases short, with 14 bases between. Germline loops: CDR1 LNHDA, CDR2 SQIVND (reference sequence). The CDR3 DNA reads TGTGCCAGTAGTCTGGGCAGACAGACCTATGGCTACACCTTC. Translation: CASSLGRQTYGYTF.

CDR3 protein: CASSPAGAGNTIYF. The CDR3 DNA reads as TGTGCCAGCAGCCCCGCGGGAGCTGGAAACACCATATATTTT. V usage is TRBV6-5 and J usage is TRBJ1-3; D not resolved. The V end lost 6 bases, the J end lost 2 bases, and 11 bases lay between the germline ends. CDR1 is MNHEY and CDR2 is SVGAGI in the germline V gene. This CDR3 is built from 14 residues.

On this clone: A junction end diverges from the germline sequence, so it may reflect a read error. The chain couples TRBV7-7 to TRBJ2-2; 8 nucleotides align to TRBD1. The CDR3 runs 15 residues. Germline CDR1 reads SSHAT; CDR2 reads FNYEAQ (reference sequence). The CDR3 region has the DNA TGTGCTAGCAGCTTGGGGACAGGGAACACCGGGGAGCTGTTTTTT. It yields the protein CASSLGTGNTGELFF.

The chain couples TRBV30 to TRBJ1-4; possibly TRBD1 for D (5 bases). The CDR3 is 14 amino acids. CDR1 is GTSNPN and CDR2 is SVGIG in the germline V gene (reference sequence). The V and J ends lost 0 bases and 7 bases respectively, with 12 bases between them. CDR3: CAWSVGQGPEKLFF. For the CDR3, the DNA is TGTGCCTGGAGTGTGGGGCAGGGCCCTGAAAAACTGTTTTTT.

This clone was detected only once. In nucleotides, the CDR3 is TGTGCCAGCAGCGTAGAGGGACAGGGTTACTATGGCTACACCTTC. Its protein product is CASSVEGQGYYGYTF. The chain recombines TRBV9 with TRBJ1-2, with 9 positions matching TRBD1. The germline CDR1 and CDR2 sequences are SGDLS and YYNGEE. This CDR3 comprises 15 residues. J was trimmed by 3 bases and V by 0 bases; bases with no gene match: 3.

In this sample, this clone turned up a few times. The chain couples TRBV6-2 or TRBV6-3 to TRBJ1-2, with D perhaps TRBD1 (5 bases). From germline, CDR1 is MNHEY and CDR2 SVGEGT. The CDR3 runs 14 residues. The V gene lost 0 bases and the J gene lost 4 bases, with 9 bases spanning the gap. CDR3: CASSYSTVPYGYTF. CDR3 DNA sequence: TGTGCCAGCAGTTACTCGACAGTACCCTATGGCTACACCTTC.

This clone was recorded only once. The chain has TRBV19 and TRBJ1-5; 7 positions match TRBD1. With V trimmed by 8 bases and J by 2 bases, 3 bases remained unmatched. The CDR3 contains 13 residues. Germline CDR1 is LNHDA and CDR2 is SQIVND (reference sequence). As DNA, the CDR3 is TGTGCCAGTCGGGACAGCCGCAATCAGCCCCAGCATTTT. This encodes CASRDSRNQPQHF.

The chain links TRBV5-4 to TRBJ1-1; 7 bases align to TRBD1. Germline lookup yields CDR1 SGHNT and CDR2 YYREEE (reference sequence). The CDR3 length is 13 residues. Trimming took 3 bases from V and 3 from J; bases not matched to a gene: 2. The CDR3 loop reads CASSSGQYTEAFF. In DNA, the CDR3 is TGTGCCAGCAGCTCGGGACAGTACACTGAAGCTTTCTTT.